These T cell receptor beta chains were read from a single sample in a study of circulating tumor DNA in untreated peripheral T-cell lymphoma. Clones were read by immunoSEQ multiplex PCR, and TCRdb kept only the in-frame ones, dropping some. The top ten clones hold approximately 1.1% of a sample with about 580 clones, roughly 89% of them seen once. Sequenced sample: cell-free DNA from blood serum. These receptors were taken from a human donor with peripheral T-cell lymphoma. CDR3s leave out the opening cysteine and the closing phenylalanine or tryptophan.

CDR3aa: ASKGTNEKLF; j_gene: TRBJ1-4; v_gene: TRBV6-1
CDR3aa: ASGGLVGETQY; j_gene: TRBJ2-5; v_gene: TRBV11-2
CDR3aa: ASSLGLASSSTDTQY; j_gene: TRBJ2-3; v_gene: TRBV5-4
CDR3aa: ASSQRKGSMGETQY; j_gene: TRBJ2-5; v_gene: TRBV4-1
CDR3aa: ASSIPRGEATEAF; j_gene: TRBJ1-1; v_gene: TRBV7-9
CDR3aa: ATSRRGVAGVSGQY; j_gene: TRBJ2-3; v_gene: TRBV15
CDR3aa: ASRRQGSADTQY; j_gene: TRBJ2-3; v_gene: TRBV6-5
CDR3aa: ASSLYGRADEQF; j_gene: TRBJ2-1; v_gene: TRBV5-4
CDR3aa: ASSPLSTGMNQPQH; j_gene: TRBJ1-5; v_gene: TRBV28
CDR3aa: ASSLLAGGRVDTQY; j_gene: TRBJ2-3; v_gene: TRBV27
CDR3aa: ASSSLLLAGGTDTQY; j_gene: TRBJ2-3; v_gene: TRBV19
CDR3aa: ASSQWGVKDTQY; j_gene: TRBJ2-3; v_gene: TRBV4-1
CDR3aa: ASSHLFGNTIY; j_gene: TRBJ1-3; v_gene: TRBV27
CDR3aa: ASSLVGGGNYGYT; j_gene: TRBJ1-2; v_gene: TRBV11-1
CDR3aa: ASSEALQGPEKLF; j_gene: TRBJ1-4; v_gene: TRBV6-1
CDR3aa: ASSLAVRVAPREPSTDTQY; j_gene: TRBJ2-3; v_gene: TRBV13
CDR3aa: ASSQDGRGSYGYT; j_gene: TRBJ1-2; v_gene: TRBV4-3
CDR3aa: ASSQQGREQY; j_gene: TRBJ2-7; v_gene: TRBV5-1
CDR3aa: ASSLGGAEDEKLF; j_gene: TRBJ1-4; v_gene: TRBV5-4
CDR3aa: ASSDTSNYGYT; j_gene: TRBJ1-2; v_gene: TRBV7-2
CDR3aa: ASRGQSDYNEQF; j_gene: TRBJ2-1; v_gene: TRBV6-1
CDR3aa: ASSLGALGTGTYTQY; j_gene: TRBJ2-3; v_gene: TRBV5-1
CDR3aa: ASSSSGLAGYNEQF; j_gene: TRBJ2-1; v_gene: TRBV7-7
CDR3aa: ASSLAVTGPAYGYT; j_gene: TRBJ1-2; v_gene: TRBV7-9
CDR3aa: ASSQLCRRQSRANVLT; j_gene: TRBJ2-6; v_gene: TRBV7-2
CDR3aa: ASTTGAGANEQF; j_gene: TRBJ2-1; v_gene: TRBV28
CDR3aa: ASSLSRGPSSYNEQF; j_gene: TRBJ2-1; v_gene: TRBV7-9
CDR3aa: ASSRGDRDQPQH; j_gene: TRBJ1-5; v_gene: TRBV19
CDR3aa: ASSLDLELAEHNEQF; j_gene: TRBJ2-1; v_gene: TRBV11-2
CDR3aa: ASSSRRGGEITQY; j_gene: TRBJ2-5; v_gene: TRBV7-2
CDR3aa: ASSLATEAYEQY; j_gene: TRBJ2-7; v_gene: TRBV11-2
CDR3aa: ASRTLRTGANTGELF; j_gene: TRBJ2-2; v_gene: TRBV19
CDR3aa: ASSPTGQPNYGYT; j_gene: TRBJ1-2; v_gene: TRBV14
CDR3aa: ASSYGASRLSNIQY; j_gene: TRBJ2-4; v_gene: TRBV7-9
CDR3aa: ASRPTRSLSNEQF; j_gene: TRBJ2-1; v_gene: TRBV28
CDR3aa: ASSLGLGQGFGYT; j_gene: TRBJ1-2; v_gene: TRBV7-8
CDR3aa: ASSPTGTMNTEAF; j_gene: TRBJ1-1; v_gene: TRBV5-4
CDR3aa: ASSWGTEAF; j_gene: TRBJ1-1; v_gene: TRBV5-4
CDR3aa: ASSVNTGELF; j_gene: TRBJ2-2; v_gene: TRBV9